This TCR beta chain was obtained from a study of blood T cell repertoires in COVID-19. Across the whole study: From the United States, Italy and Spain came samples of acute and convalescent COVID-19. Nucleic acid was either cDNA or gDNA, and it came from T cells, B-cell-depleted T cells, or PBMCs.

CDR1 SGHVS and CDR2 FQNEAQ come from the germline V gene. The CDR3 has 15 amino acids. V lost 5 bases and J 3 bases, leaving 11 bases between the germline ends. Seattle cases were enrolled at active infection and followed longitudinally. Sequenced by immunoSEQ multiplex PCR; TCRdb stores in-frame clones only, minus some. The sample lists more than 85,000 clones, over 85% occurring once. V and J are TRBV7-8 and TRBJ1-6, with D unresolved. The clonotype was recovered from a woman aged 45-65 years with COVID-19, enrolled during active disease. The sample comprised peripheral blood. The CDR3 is CASSPRGIYNSPLHF. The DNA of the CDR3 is TGTGCCAGCAGCCCCCGAGGTATCTATAATTCACCCCTCCACTTT.